These 8 T cell receptor beta chains originate from one sample sequenced in a study of T-cell reconstitution after alpha-beta-depleted transplantation in children. Using unique molecular identifiers, the investigators prepared the TCRbeta library. Each CDR3 protein is one row after TCRdb ran MiXCR on the PCR reads. Of approximately 270,000 distinct CDR3 sequences listed, about a tenth are singletons. The sample consisted of PBMCs from the stem cell graft donor, taken from the stem cell graft. All receptors derive from a human donor who donated a stem cell graft to a child with SCID.

To note about this clonotype: This may be a read error, as it is one base from a much larger clone. This chain links TRBV24-1 with TRBJ2-1, with D hard to call. The CDR3 is made up of 13 amino acids. V was pared by 6 bases and J by 4 bases, with 9 bases between. Germline V gene data show CDR1 as KGHDR and CDR2 as SFDVKD. The CDR3 is CATSYPNYNEQFF. Here the CDR3 DNA reads TGTGCCACCAGTTACCCTAATTACAATGAGCAGTTCTTC.

This chain uses TRBV7-9 with TRBJ2-3; 8 nucleotides agree with TRBD2. CDR1 is SEHNR and CDR2 is FQNEAQ in the germline V gene (reference sequence). The CDR3 is made up of 16 amino acids. J was trimmed by 2 bases and V by 5 bases; bases with no gene match: 9. As DNA, the CDR3 is TGTGCCAGCAGCCCTAGGGGCGGGGGGACCACAGATACGCAGTATTTT. It specifies CASSPRGGGTTDTQYF.

This clonotype was seen ten or more times. At one boundary the junction diverges from the germline segment, which might be a read error. The CDR3: CASSQATRGFQLF. CDR3 sequence (DNA): TGTGCCAGCAGCCAAGCAACAAGGGGCTTCCAATTATTC. This rearrangement joins TRBV14 to TRBJ2-1; D perhaps matches TRBD1 (5 bases). The CDR3 is made up of 13 amino acids. The germline gives CDR1 SGHDN, CDR2 FVKESK.

There are many counts of this clonotype. This sequence joins TRBV12-3 or TRBV12-4 and TRBJ2-5; the match to TRBD1 covers 7 bases. The CDR3 totals 14 residues. J lost 7 bases, V lost 4 bases, and 9 bases had no gene match. The CDR3 reads CASSSRQGIATQYF. The CDR3 DNA reads TGTGCCAGCAGTTCCCGACAGGGAATCGCGACCCAGTACTTC.

At least ten counts were recorded for this clonotype. The chain has TRBV3-1 and TRBJ2-3; D is unclear. Germline-derived CDR1 and CDR2 are LGHDT and YNNKEL (reference sequence). The CDR3 is 16 residues long. V shed 1 base and J shed 2 bases, with 13 bases lying between them. The CDR3 loop is CASSQAAPGFTDTQYF. The DNA for the CDR3 is TGTGCCAGCAGCCAAGCCGCGCCCGGATTCACAGATACGCAGTATTTT.

This clonotype was detected ten times or more. The genes are TRBV3-1 and TRBJ2-7; TRBD1 aligns across 10 bases. J gave up 6 bases and V 4 bases, and 3 bases lay outside the gene matches. This CDR3 has 13 amino acids. Germline V CDR1 and CDR2: LGHDT, YNNKEL (reference sequence). As DNA, the CDR3 is TGTGCCAGCAGCCGGGACAGGGGTTTCGAGCAGTACTTC. Its protein is CASSRDRGFEQYF.

This clonotype showed up just a few times. The chain employs TRBV5-1 and TRBJ2-1; possibly TRBD2 for D (6 bases). The ends were cut back, 6 bases at V and 2 bases at J, with 15 bases in the middle. Germline V gene sequence: CDR1 SGHRS, CDR2 YFSETQ. The CDR3 spans 15 residues. CDR3: CASKPGGVTYNEQFF. In nucleotides, the CDR3 is TGCGCCAGCAAACCTGGCGGGGTGACCTACAATGAGCAGTTCTTC.

This clonotype has at least ten counts. The genes are TRBV10-2 and TRBJ1-6; D not certain. V gave up 2 bases and J gave up 4 bases, with 6 bases separating them. The CDR3 spans 14 residues. Germline lookup yields CDR1 WSHSY and CDR2 SAAADI. For the CDR3, the DNA is TGCGCCAGCAGTGAGCCCAGTTATAATTCACCCCTCCACTTT. This translates into CASSEPSYNSPLHF.